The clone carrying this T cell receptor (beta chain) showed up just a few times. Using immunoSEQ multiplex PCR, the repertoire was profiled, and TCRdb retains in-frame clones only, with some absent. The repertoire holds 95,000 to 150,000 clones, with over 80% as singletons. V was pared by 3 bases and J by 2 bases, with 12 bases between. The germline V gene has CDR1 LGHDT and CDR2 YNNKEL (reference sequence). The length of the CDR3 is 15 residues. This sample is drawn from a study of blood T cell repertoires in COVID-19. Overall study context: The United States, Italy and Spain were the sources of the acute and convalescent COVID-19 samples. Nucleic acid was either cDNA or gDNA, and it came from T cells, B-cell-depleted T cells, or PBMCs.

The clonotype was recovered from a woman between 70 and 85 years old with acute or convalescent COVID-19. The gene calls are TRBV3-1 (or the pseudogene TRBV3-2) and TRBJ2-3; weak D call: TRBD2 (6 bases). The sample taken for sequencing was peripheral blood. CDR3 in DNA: TGTGCCAGCAGCCAGTTTGGGGGGTTCACAGATACGCAGTATTTT. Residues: CASSQFGGFTDTQYF.